The 26 T cell receptor beta chains presented below share a single source sample, sequenced in a study of T cell clones after liver transplantation. TCRdb's table, derived via immunoSEQ multiplex PCR, lists solely in-frame clones and lacks some. The sample lists over 70,000 clones; 75% to 90% were seen once. Sequenced here: CD4+ T cells from blood, sampled 12 months after liver transplant. The receptors stem from a human patient who received a liver transplant. Some T cells may arise from the graft donor.

This clone has just a few counts. The chain is built from TRBV4-3 and TRBJ1-2; TRBD1 agrees at 7 bases. The V segment lost 4 bases and the J segment 1 base; nucleotides outside the gene matches: 6. From germline, CDR1 is LGHNA and CDR2 YSLEER. The CDR3 extends over 15 amino acids. The CDR3 here is CASSPAGQDNYGYTF. In DNA, the CDR3 is TGCGCCAGCAGCCCCGCCGGACAGGATAACTATGGCTACACCTTC.

This chain joins TRBV10-3 and TRBJ2-2; a possible D gene is TRBD1 (6 bases). V was cut by 0 bases and J by 2 bases, with 7 bases left in between. Germline V CDR1 and CDR2: ENHRY, SYGVKD. The CDR3 sequence is 15 residues long. CDR3 sequence: CAISESTGNTGELFF. CDR3 DNA: TGTGCCATCAGTGAGTCGACAGGAAACACCGGGGAGCTGTTTTTT.

The J gene is TRBJ2-7, the V gene TRBV29-1; no clear D gene. Germline V lookup: CDR1 SQVTM, CDR2 ANQGSEA. This CDR3 contains 14 residues. V was shortened by 7 bases and J by 0 bases, with 16 bases between the two germline ends. The CDR3 here is CSALPTDSSYEQYF. CDR3 sequence (DNA): TGCAGCGCCCTACCGACTGATAGCTCCTACGAGCAGTACTTC.

The chain links TRBV6-5 to TRBJ2-3; 7 bases are shared with TRBD2. V shed 6 bases and J 6 bases; nucleotides not matched to a gene: 12. The CDR3 runs 15 residues. Germline V gives CDR1 MNHEY, CDR2 SVGAGI. This CDR3 reads CASRTASGAWDTQYF. CDR3 coding DNA: TGTGCCAGCAGGACCGCGAGCGGGGCCTGGGATACGCAGTATTTT.

The J gene is TRBJ2-7, the V gene TRBV5-4; D might be TRBD2 (8 bases). Trimming cost V 4 bases and J 4 bases, with 18 bases left between them. In germline, CDR1 is SGHNT, CDR2 YYREEE (reference sequence). The CDR3 totals 15 residues. The CDR3 region has the DNA TGTGCCAGCAGCCTGCGGGGGGCAGGGGGATACGAGCAGTACTTC. Residues: CASSLRGAGGYEQYF.

V gene TRBV6-4 combines with J gene TRBJ2-1; 7 nucleotides match TRBD1. There are 14 residues in the CDR3. Germline V gives CDR1 MRHNA, CDR2 SNTAGT. V trimming: 4 bases; J trimming: 9 bases; junction bases outside the gene matches: 9. The CDR3 DNA reads as TGTGCCAGCAGTGTAACAGGGGAAGGGGGTGAGCAGTTCTTC. Translation gives CASSVTGEGGEQFF.

The chain employs TRBV28 and TRBJ1-2; 9 positions agree with TRBD1. The V gene end was trimmed by 6 bases and the J gene end by 4 bases; junction bases not matched to a gene: 9. The CDR3 runs 15 residues. Germline loops: CDR1 MDHEN, CDR2 SYDVKM. The CDR3 DNA follows: TGTGCCAGCAGAGGGACAGGGATTAAGGGCTATGGCTACACCTTC. This gives the protein CASRGTGIKGYGYTF.

The chain employs TRBV19 and TRBJ1-1; TRBD1 might be the D (5 bases). Per germline, CDR1 LNHDA and CDR2 SQIVND (reference sequence). The V end was cut by 7 bases, the J end by 0 bases, with 18 bases between. This CDR3 is built from 16 residues. The CDR3 here is CASTNKGVGLNTEAFF. Here the CDR3 DNA reads TGTGCCAGTACCAATAAAGGGGTGGGATTGAACACTGAAGCTTTCTTT.

The chain has TRBV4-3 and TRBJ2-3; D is ambiguous. The V end lost 4 bases, the J end lost 3 bases, and 17 bases lay between the germline ends. Germline V gene sequence: CDR1 LGHNA, CDR2 YSLEER. This CDR3 contains 16 residues. CDR3 sequence: CASSRDRAIGTDTQYF. The CDR3 nucleotides read TGCGCCAGCAGCCGAGACCGGGCCATTGGGACAGATACGCAGTATTTT.

V gene TRBV28 combines with J gene TRBJ1-3, with 7 bases aligning to TRBD1. The CDR3 length is 14 residues. V gave up 2 bases and J gave up 2 bases; unmatched junction bases: 0. The germline CDR1 and CDR2 sequences are MDHEN and SYDVKM. The CDR3 sequence: CASSLQGAGNTIYF. CDR3 nucleotides: TGTGCCAGCAGTTTACAGGGGGCTGGAAACACCATATATTTT. The full variable domain, in which reference TRBV28 and TRBJ1-3 provide the parts outside the CDR3, is DVKVTQSSRYLVKRTGEKVFLECVQDMDHENMFWYRQDPGLGLRLIYFSYDVKMKEKGDIPEGYSVSREKKERFSLILESASTNQTSMYLCASSLQGAGNTIYFGEGSWLTVV.

The chain uses TRBV6-6 and TRBJ1-3; perhaps TRBD1 as D (5 bases). Germline V gives CDR1 MNHNY, CDR2 SVGAGI (reference sequence). Trimming took off 10 bases at V and 2 bases at J, with 15 bases between the two ends. CDR3 length equals 14 residues. The CDR3 region has the DNA TGTGCCACCTTGGGGCTGGGGACTGGAAACACCATATATTTT. Translation gives CATLGLGTGNTIYF.

This chain uses TRBV7-8 with TRBJ2-7, with 7 bases identical to TRBD1. In germline, CDR1 is SGHVS, CDR2 FQNEAQ. The trim removed 3 bases at V and 2 bases at J, leaving 4 bases unmatched. This CDR3 spans 14 amino acids. For the CDR3, the DNA is TGTGCCAGCAGCTTCCGGGACAGAACCTACGAGCAGTACTTC. Amino acid sequence: CASSFRDRTYEQYF.

The chain links TRBV18 to TRBJ2-1; tentatively, D is TRBD2 (5 bases). The germline V gene has CDR1 KGHSH and CDR2 LQKENI. This CDR3 contains 13 residues. The V end was cut by 4 bases, the J end by 5 bases, with 9 bases between. The CDR3 coding sequence is TGTGCCAGCTCACAAGCGGTAGACAATGAGCAGTTCTTC. Translating it yields CASSQAVDNEQFF.

This clone has a single count. The V and J genes are TRBV7-9 and TRBJ1-5, with D unclear. The CDR3 covers 15 residues. Germline V gene data show CDR1 as SEHNR and CDR2 as FQNEAQ (reference sequence). V was trimmed by 4 bases and J by 0 bases, leaving 10 bases between them. CDR3 DNA sequence: TGTGCCAGCAGCTCCTGGACGGATAGCAATCAGCCCCAGCATTTT. Its translation is CASSSWTDSNQPQHF.

The chain has TRBV10-3 and TRBJ2-7; 7 nucleotides align to TRBD2. The J segment lost 0 bases and the V segment lost 10 bases, leaving 6 bases of the junction unmatched. CDR1 and CDR2 (germline): ENHRY, SYGVKD. There are 13 residues in the CDR3. The CDR3 here is CATQLAHSYEQYF. In nucleotides, the CDR3 is TGTGCCACCCAACTAGCGCACTCCTACGAGCAGTACTTC.

The chain recombines TRBV4-1 with TRBJ1-1; D remains ambiguous. CDR3 length equals 17 residues. Germline V gene lookup returns CDR1 MGHRA and CDR2 YSYEKL. Trimming removed 0 bases at V and 1 base at J, with 15 bases between. The chain's CDR3 is CASSQDRSYYTNTEAFF. As DNA, the CDR3 is TGCGCCAGCAGCCAAGATCGTAGTTATTATACGAACACTGAAGCTTTCTTT.

The chain uses TRBV7-9 and TRBJ1-2; D remains unclear. Trimming stripped 2 bases from V and 7 bases from J, with 14 bases between. Germline V gives CDR1 SEHNR, CDR2 FQNEAQ (reference sequence). This CDR3 comprises 14 residues. The DNA of the CDR3 is TGTGCCAGCAGCTTATTCGGGATTTCAGGTGGCTACACCTTC. It specifies CASSLFGISGGYTF.

The CDR3 region has the DNA TGCGCCAGCAGCTCCGGCCAGTTGAGCCTTCAAGAGACCCAGTACTTC. Translating gives CASSSGQLSLQETQYF. The chain uses TRBV5-1 and TRBJ2-5; D gene ambiguous. The germline V gene has CDR1 SGHRS and CDR2 YFSETQ. Between the trimmed V and J ends, which lost 3 bases and 2 bases, there was a span of 17 bases. The CDR3 sequence is 16 residues long.

In its sample, this clone was seen a few times. The rearrangement joins TRBV5-1 to TRBJ2-7; TRBD2 matches at 7 bases. CDR3 size: 16 residues. J lost 5 bases, V lost 0 bases, and 11 bases had no gene match. Germline V gives CDR1 SGHRS, CDR2 YFSETQ. The CDR3 DNA reads as TGCGCCAGCAGCTTGGCCCCGACTAGCTCCCGCGACGAGCAGTACTTC. Amino acid sequence: CASSLAPTSSRDEQYF.

V gene TRBV10-2 combines with J gene TRBJ2-7; no reliable D call. CDR3 size: 13 residues. V gave up 4 bases and J gave up 3 bases, with 10 bases separating them. The germline V gene has CDR1 WSHSY and CDR2 SAAADI. The CDR3 nucleotides are TGCGCCAGCAGTGCCCAGGCAGGCTACGAGCAGTACTTC. Protein product: CASSAQAGYEQYF.

The genes are TRBV29-1 and TRBJ2-7; TRBD2 matches 12 bases. CDR3 length: 14 residues. CDR1 SQVTM and CDR2 ANQGSEA come from the germline V gene. V was clipped by 6 bases and J by 6 bases; unmatched bases: 9. This CDR3 is CSVPRLAGVAEQYF. DNA for the CDR3: TGCAGCGTACCCCGACTAGCGGGAGTAGCCGAGCAGTACTTC.

The chain links TRBV19 to TRBJ2-7; D gene ambiguous. The germline V and J ends were trimmed by 3 bases and 7 bases, with 13 bases remaining between them. Germline V gene lookup returns CDR1 LNHDA and CDR2 SQIVND (reference sequence). This CDR3 has 13 residues. The CDR3 DNA is TGTGCCAGTAGTATTCTAGACTCGAGGGAGCAGTACTTC. Translating it yields CASSILDSREQYF.

The chain uses TRBV19 and TRBJ2-7; 7 bases line up with TRBD2. CDR3 length: 15 residues. After removal of 4 bases from V and 5 bases from J, the junction contained 11 bases not matched to a gene. CDR1 is LNHDA and CDR2 is SQIVND in the germline V gene (reference sequence). The CDR3 bases are TGTGCCAGTAGTACCTCTGGCGGGGGAGGCGACGAGCAGTACTTC. This codes for CASSTSGGGGDEQYF. Full variable domain (missing parts from reference TRBV19 and TRBJ2-7): DGGITQSPKYLFRKEGQNVTLSCEQNLNHDAMYWYRQDPGQGLRLIYYSQIVNDFQKGDIAEGYSVSREKKESFPLTVTSAQKNPTAFYLCASSTSGGGGDEQYFGPGTRLTVT.

The V call is TRBV5-5, the J call TRBJ1-5; D is unresolved. This CDR3 region has 14 residues. The V and J ends lost 2 bases and 6 bases respectively, with 12 bases between them. Germline CDR1 and CDR2: SGHKS and YYEKEE (reference sequence). CDR3 in amino acids: CASSFGQSGQPQHF. DNA of the CDR3: TGTGCCAGCAGCTTTGGGCAGAGCGGTCAGCCCCAGCATTTT.

The V call is TRBV6-5, the J call TRBJ1-5; 7 bases map to TRBD1. This CDR3 contains 14 residues. From germline, CDR1 is MNHEY and CDR2 SVGAGI. J lost 2 bases, V lost 6 bases, and 4 bases had no gene match. CDR3 protein: CASRPGQGNQPQHF. Written as DNA, the CDR3 is TGTGCCAGCAGACCCGGACAGGGCAATCAGCCCCAGCATTTT.

The J gene is TRBJ1-2, the V gene TRBV5-4; D call uncertain. The CDR3 runs 16 residues. CDR1 and CDR2 (germline): SGHNT, YYREEE (reference sequence). Trimming pared 0 bases from V and 4 bases from J, leaving 16 bases between. CDR3 in amino acids: CASSLDRVSSGYGYTF. The CDR3 bases are TGTGCCAGCAGCTTGGATCGGGTCTCCTCCGGCTATGGCTACACCTTC.